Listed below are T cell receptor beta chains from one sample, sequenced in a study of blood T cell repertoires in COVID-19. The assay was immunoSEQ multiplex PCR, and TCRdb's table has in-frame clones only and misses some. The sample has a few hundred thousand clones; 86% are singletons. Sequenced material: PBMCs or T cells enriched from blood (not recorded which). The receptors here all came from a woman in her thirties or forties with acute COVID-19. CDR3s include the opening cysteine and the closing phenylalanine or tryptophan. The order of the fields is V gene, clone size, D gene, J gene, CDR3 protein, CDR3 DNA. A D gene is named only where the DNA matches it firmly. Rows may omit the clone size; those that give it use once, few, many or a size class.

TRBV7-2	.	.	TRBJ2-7	CASSSTGLREQYF	TGTGCCAGCAGCTCCACAGGGTTAAGGGAGCAGTACTTC
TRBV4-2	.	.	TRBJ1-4	CASSQGLQGRNEKLFF	TGTGCCAGCAGCCAAGGCCTACAGGGTCGAAATGAAAAACTGTTTTTT
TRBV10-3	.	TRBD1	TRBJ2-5	CATMMDRGPQETQYF	TGTGCCACCATGATGGACAGGGGACCTCAAGAGACCCAGTACTTC
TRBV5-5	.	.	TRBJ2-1	CASSLDAFGSYNEQFF	TGTGCCAGCAGCCTGGATGCCTTCGGGTCCTACAATGAGCAGTTCTTC
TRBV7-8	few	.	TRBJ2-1	CASSARGGLPSRDEQFF	TGTGCCAGCAGCGCTAGGGGGGGACTCCCTAGCCGGGATGAGCAGTTCTTC
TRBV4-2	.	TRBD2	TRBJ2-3	CASSQEPSGGPGADTQYF	TGTGCCAGCAGCCAAGAGCCTAGCGGGGGACCGGGCGCAGATACGCAGTATTTT
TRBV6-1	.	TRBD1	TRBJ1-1	CASSETGTGVRGTEAFF	TGTGCCAGCAGTGAAACCGGGACAGGGGTTCGGGGCACTGAAGCTTTCTTT
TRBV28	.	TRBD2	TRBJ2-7	CASGTSGGYEQYF	TGTGCCAGCGGCACTTCGGGAGGGTACGAGCAGTACTTC
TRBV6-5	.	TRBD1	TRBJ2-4	CASSYSGQGAKNIQYF	TGTGCCAGCAGTTACTCTGGACAGGGGGCCAAAAACATTCAGTACTTC
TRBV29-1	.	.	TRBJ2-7	CSVLFGATYEQYF	TGCAGCGTTCTGTTCGGAGCGACCTACGAGCAGTACTTC
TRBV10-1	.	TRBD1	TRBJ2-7	CASSEPKPGQGEAKSYEQYF	TGCGCCAGCAGTGAGCCTAAACCGGGACAGGGCGAAGCCAAATCCTACGAGCAGTACTTC
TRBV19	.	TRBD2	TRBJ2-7	CASSILAGKYEQYF	TGTGCCAGTAGTATTCTAGCGGGAAAGTACGAGCAGTACTTC
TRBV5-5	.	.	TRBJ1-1	CASSLVQDGAFF	TGTGCCAGCAGCTTGGTACAGGATGGTGCTTTCTTT
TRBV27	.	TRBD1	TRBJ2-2	CASSLWGQENTGELFF	TGTGCCAGCAGTTTATGGGGACAGGAGAACACCGGGGAGCTGTTTTTT
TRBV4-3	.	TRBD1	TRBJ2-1	CASSQQGTGEQFF	TGCGCCAGCAGCCAACAAGGGACAGGAGAGCAGTTCTTC
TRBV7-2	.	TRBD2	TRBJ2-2	CASSLMAGVTGELFF	TGTGCCAGCAGCTTAATGGCGGGAGTAACCGGGGAGCTGTTTTTT
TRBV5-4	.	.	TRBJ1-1	CASSPGYDTEAFF	TGTGCCAGCAGTCCAGGGTATGACACTGAAGCTTTCTTT
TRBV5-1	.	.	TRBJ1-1	CASRSTGGNTEAFF	TGCGCCAGCCGATCCACCGGGGGGAACACTGAAGCTTTCTTT
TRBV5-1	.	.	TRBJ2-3	CASSLAARGVTDTQYF	TGCGCCAGCAGCTTGGCCGCTCGGGGTGTGACAGATACGCAGTATTTT
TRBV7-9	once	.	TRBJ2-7	CASSLGLRGTSYEQYF	TGTGCCAGCAGCTTAGGATTAAGAGGAACTTCCTACGAGCAGTACTTC
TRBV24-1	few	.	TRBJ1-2	CATSVTGLDYGYTF	TGTGCCACCAGTGTCACAGGGTTAGACTATGGCTACACCTTC
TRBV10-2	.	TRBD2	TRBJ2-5	CASSKPLTSGTETQYF	TGCGCCAGCAGTAAGCCCTTGACTAGCGGGACAGAGACCCAGTACTTC
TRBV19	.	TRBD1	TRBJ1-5	CASSYFGTGAGNQPQHF	TGTGCCAGTAGTTATTTCGGGACAGGGGCGGGCAATCAGCCCCAGCATTTT
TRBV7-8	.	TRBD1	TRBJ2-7	CASSLRDRPNEQYF	TGTGCCAGCAGCCTTAGGGACAGACCGAACGAGCAGTACTTC
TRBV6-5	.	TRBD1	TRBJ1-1	CASTNKQGEAFF	TGTGCCAGCACCAATAAACAGGGGGAAGCTTTCTTT
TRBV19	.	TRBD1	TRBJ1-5	CASSPTGIQPQHF	TGTGCCAGTAGCCCGACAGGGATTCAGCCCCAGCATTTT
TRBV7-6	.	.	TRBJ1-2	CASSPNLGQSYGYTF	TGTGCCAGCAGCCCTAATTTAGGACAATCCTATGGCTACACCTTC
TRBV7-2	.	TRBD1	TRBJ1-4	CASSQITGGGKLFF	TGTGCCAGCAGCCAGATTACAGGGGGCGGAAAACTGTTTTTT
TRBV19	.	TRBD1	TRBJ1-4	CASSYGQGRHEKLFF	TGTGCCAGTAGTTACGGACAGGGAAGACATGAAAAACTGTTTTTT
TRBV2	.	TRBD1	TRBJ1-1	CASRGQGTVVSTEAFF	TGTGCCAGCAGGGGACAGGGGACGGTGGTGAGCACTGAAGCTTTCTTT
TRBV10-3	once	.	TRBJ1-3	CAISTGKSGNTIYF	TGTGCCATCAGTACAGGGAAATCTGGAAACACCATATATTTT
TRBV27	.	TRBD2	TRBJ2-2	CASRASGFTGELFF	TGTGCCAGCCGGGCTAGCGGGTTCACCGGGGAGCTGTTTTTT
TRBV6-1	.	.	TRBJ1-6	CASSEEVMGSFFPYNSPLHF	TGTGCCAGCAGTGAAGAGGTCATGGGCAGTTTTTTCCCCTATAATTCACCCCTCCACTTT
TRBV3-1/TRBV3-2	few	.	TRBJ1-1	CASSQRLANTEAFF	TGTGCCAGCAGCCAGAGGCTTGCGAACACTGAAGCTTTCTTT
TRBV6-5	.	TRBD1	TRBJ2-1	CASSGQGTGFNEQFF	TGTGCCAGCAGCGGACAGGGTACGGGTTTTAATGAGCAGTTCTTC
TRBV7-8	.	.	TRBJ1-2	CASSPRGPGAPRSYGYTF	TGTGCCAGCAGCCCGAGAGGCCCAGGGGCCCCTAGAAGCTATGGCTACACCTTC
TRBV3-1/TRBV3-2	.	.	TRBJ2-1	CASSQDSCGSYNEQFF	TGTGCCAGCAGCCAAGATAGTTGCGGAAGCTACAATGAGCAGTTCTTC
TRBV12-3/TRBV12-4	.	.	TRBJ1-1	CASSFGRTEAFF	TGTGCCAGCAGTTTCGGGAGGACTGAAGCTTTCTTT
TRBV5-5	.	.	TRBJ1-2	CASSNEPGGRYGYTF	TGTGCCAGCAGTAATGAGCCGGGGGGGAGATATGGCTACACCTTC
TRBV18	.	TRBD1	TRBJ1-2	CASSLPQPGGSGYGYTF	TGTGCCAGCTCACTCCCACAACCAGGGGGAAGTGGCTATGGCTACACCTTC
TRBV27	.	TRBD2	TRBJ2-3	CASRTLAGISTDTQYF	TGTGCCAGCAGAACCTTAGCGGGGATTAGCACAGATACGCAGTATTTT
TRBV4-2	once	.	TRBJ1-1	CASSQVQAGGTEAFF	TGTGCCAGCAGCCAGGTTCAAGCGGGGGGCACTGAAGCTTTCTTT
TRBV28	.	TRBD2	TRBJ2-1	CASSSPSGGSYNEQFF	TGTGCCAGCAGTTCCCCAAGCGGGGGCTCCTACAATGAGCAGTTCTTC
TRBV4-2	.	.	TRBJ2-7	CASSQDTLARSYEQYF	TGTGCCAGCAGCCAAGATACCCTAGCGCGCTCCTACGAGCAGTACTTC
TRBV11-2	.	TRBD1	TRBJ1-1	CASSLGTGFSDTEAFF	TGTGCCAGCAGCTTGGGGACAGGGTTTTCGGACACTGAAGCTTTCTTT
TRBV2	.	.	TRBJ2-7	CASSDWGGDYEQYF	TGTGCCAGCAGTGATTGGGGCGGGGACTACGAGCAGTACTTC
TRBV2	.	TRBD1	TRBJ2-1	CASSATGVFYNEQFF	TGTGCCAGCAGTGCGACAGGGGTTTTCTACAATGAGCAGTTCTTC